Below, 9 T cell receptor beta chains from the same sample are listed, as sequenced in a study of cytomegalovirus exposure and HLA in healthy donors. Using immunoSEQ multiplex PCR, the repertoire was profiled, and TCRdb retains in-frame clones only, with some absent. This sample has 190,000 or so clones, with about 80% found just once. The specimen was PBMCs. The receptors come from a woman aged 18-29 years in good health and CMV-seropositive.

The rearrangement joins TRBV4-2 to TRBJ1-1, with D unresolved. Germline V gives CDR1 LGHNA, CDR2 YNFKEQ. The CDR3 runs 13 residues. Trimming shortened V by 0 bases and J by 4 bases, and 6 bases separated the two germline ends. CDR3 in DNA: TGTGCCAGCAGCCAAGATTGGAGCACTGAAGCTTTCTTT. It encodes CASSQDWSTEAFF.

The rearrangement joins TRBV19 to TRBJ1-1; possibly TRBD1 for D (6 bases). The germline V gene has CDR1 LNHDA and CDR2 SQIVND (reference sequence). The CDR3 is 15 residues long. The germline V and J ends were trimmed by 6 bases and 1 base, with 15 bases remaining between them. In DNA, the CDR3 is TGTGCCAGTAGACGCACCGGGACACAGAACACTGAAGCTTTCTTT. Amino acid sequence: CASRRTGTQNTEAFF.

This chain joins TRBV27 and TRBJ1-5, with TRBD1 matching over 11 bases. The CDR3 covers 16 residues. The germline gives CDR1 MNHEY, CDR2 SMNVEV (reference sequence). V lost 8 bases and J lost 7; bases outside the gene matches: 13. DNA for the CDR3: TGTGCCAGCTACGCATCCGGACAGGGGGCAGGGCAGCCCCAGCATTTT. Protein product: CASYASGQGAGQPQHF.

The V call is TRBV28, the J call TRBJ1-6; tentative D call: TRBD1 (6 bases). Between the trimmed V and J ends, which lost 7 bases and 11 bases, there was a span of 21 bases. This CDR3 comprises 15 residues. Germline CDR1 MDHEN, CDR2 SYDVKM. CDR3 DNA: TGTGCCAGCACCCACGGAGAGGGACAAATGCCACCCCTCCACTTT. Residues: CASTHGEGQMPPLHF.

The chain couples TRBV4-1 to TRBJ1-6; 9 positions agree with TRBD1. The V and J ends lost 3 bases and 10 bases, in that order; junction bases with no gene match: 10. This CDR3 has 16 residues. The germline gives CDR1 MGHRA, CDR2 YSYEKL. The DNA for the CDR3 is TGCGCCAGCAGCCACTCTCCGGGACAGGGCATGTCACCCCTCCACTTT. It translates to CASSHSPGQGMSPLHF.

The chain uses TRBV4-1 and TRBJ2-1, with unresolved D. Trimming took off 0 bases at V and 3 bases at J, with 9 bases between the two ends. The CDR3 is made up of 15 amino acids. The germline gives CDR1 MGHRA, CDR2 YSYEKL. Written as DNA, the CDR3 is TGCGCCAGCAGCCAAGACCTAACCGGCTACAATGAGCAGTTCTTC. Protein sequence: CASSQDLTGYNEQFF.

This chain connects TRBV13 to TRBJ2-7, with D possibly TRBD2 on 5 matching bases. The CDR3 has 15 residues. V dropped 5 bases and J dropped 5 bases, with 19 bases sitting between them. In germline, CDR1 is PRHDT, CDR2 FYEKMQ (reference sequence). The CDR3 sequence is CASSPTGMLVNEQYF. CDR3 nucleotide sequence: TGTGCCAGCAGCCCGACGGGGATGTTAGTGAACGAGCAGTACTTC. Variable domain in full (rest from reference TRBV13 and TRBJ2-7): AAGVIQSPRHLIKEKRETATLKCYPIPRHDTVYWYQQGPGQDPQFLISFYEKMQSDKGSIPDRFSAQQFSDYHSELNMSSLELGDSALYFCASSPTGMLVNEQYFGPGTRLTVT.

This clone was observed once. CDR3 DNA: TGCGCCAGCAGCTTGATAGGGGCCGGAACAGATACGCAGTATTTT. It translates to CASSLIGAGTDTQYF. The chain employs TRBV5-1 and TRBJ2-3; D perhaps matches TRBD1 (5 bases). Germline lookup yields CDR1 SGHRS and CDR2 YFSETQ. The V gene lost 1 base and the J gene lost 3 bases, with 12 bases spanning the gap. This CDR3 has 15 residues. The full variable domain, its missing parts supplied by reference TRBV5-1 and TRBJ2-3, is KAGVTQTPRYLIKTRGQQVTLSCSPISGHRSVSWYQQTPGQGLQFLFEYFSETQRNKGNFPGRFSGRQFSNSRSEMNVSTLELGDSALYLCASSLIGAGTDTQYFGPGTRLTVL.

In DNA, the CDR3 is TGCGCCAGCAGCCCCCTTCCGGGACAGGGGGCCTACGAGCAGTACTTC. Its translation: CASSPLPGQGAYEQYF. This chain connects TRBV5-1 to TRBJ2-7; 11 bases fit TRBD1. V shed 4 bases, J shed 2 bases, and the junction held 8 bases outside the gene matches. Germline V gene lookup returns CDR1 SGHRS and CDR2 YFSETQ. CDR3 size: 16 residues.